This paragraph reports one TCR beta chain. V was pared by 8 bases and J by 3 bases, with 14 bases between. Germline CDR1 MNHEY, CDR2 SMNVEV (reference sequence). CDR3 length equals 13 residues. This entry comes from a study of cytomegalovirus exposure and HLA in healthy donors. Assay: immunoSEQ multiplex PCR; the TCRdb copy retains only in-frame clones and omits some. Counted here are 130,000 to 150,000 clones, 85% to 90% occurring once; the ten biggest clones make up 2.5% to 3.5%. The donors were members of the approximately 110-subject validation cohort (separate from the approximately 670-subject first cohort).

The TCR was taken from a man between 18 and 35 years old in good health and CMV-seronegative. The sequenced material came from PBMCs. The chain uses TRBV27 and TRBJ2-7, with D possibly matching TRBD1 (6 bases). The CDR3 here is CASSRTEFYEQYF. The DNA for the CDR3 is TGTGCCAGCTCCAGGACAGAATTCTACGAGCAGTACTTC.